One sample yielded the 32 T cell receptor beta chains listed below, sequenced in a study of blood T cell repertoires in COVID-19. Profiled with immunoSEQ multiplex PCR; TCRdb holds only in-frame clones, not every one. The sample shows some 220,000 clones, about 79% of them seen only once. Sequenced sample: peripheral blood. Every receptor here comes from a man aged 45-60 years with active or convalescent COVID-19.

This rearrangement joins TRBV2 to TRBJ1-4, with D unclear. This CDR3 has 12 amino acids. The V gene's germline CDR1 is SNHLY and CDR2 FYNNEI. With 7 bases removed from V and 8 bases from J, the gap between germline ends came to 11 bases. This CDR3 is CASNKGEEKLFF. The CDR3 nucleotides read TGTGCCAGCAATAAGGGAGAAGAAAAACTGTTTTTT.

The rearrangement joins TRBV18 to TRBJ1-6; D remains unclear. The germline V and J ends were trimmed by 3 bases and 2 bases, with 8 bases remaining between them. The CDR3 has 15 residues. Germline-derived CDR1 and CDR2 are KGHSH and LQKENI. For the CDR3, the DNA is TGTGCCAGCTCACCTTGGGCAGCCTATAATTCACCCCTCCACTTT. Protein: CASSPWAAYNSPLHF.

The chain employs TRBV2 and TRBJ2-2; the D gene is possibly TRBD2 (5 bases). Trimming left V 8 bases short and J 3 bases short, with 13 bases between. There are 14 residues in the CDR3. The germline gives CDR1 SNHLY, CDR2 FYNNEI. CDR3 coding DNA: TGTGCCAGCGGGATAGAGGGCCACACCGGGGAGCTGTTTTTT. This codes for CASGIEGHTGELFF.

V usage is TRBV4-3 and J usage is TRBJ2-2, with 7 bases matching TRBD2. CDR3 length equals 17 residues. The V segment lost 0 bases and the J segment 4 bases; nucleotides outside the gene matches: 8. Germline V gene data show CDR1 as LGHNA and CDR2 as YSLEER. The CDR3 DNA reads TGCGCCAGCAGCCAAGAGGGCGCGGGAGCTACCACCGGGGAGCTGTTTTTT. It is translated as CASSQEGAGATTGELFF.

The V call is TRBV4-2, the J call TRBJ2-5, with D tentatively TRBD1 (6 bases). Trimming took off 1 base at V and 0 bases at J, with 6 bases between the two ends. This CDR3 region has 14 residues. Per germline, CDR1 LGHNA and CDR2 YNFKEQ. In nucleotides, the CDR3 is TGTGCCAGCAGCCAAGGACAGGACCAAGAGACCCAGTACTTC. Its translation is CASSQGQDQETQYF.

The V gene is TRBV30, the J gene TRBJ2-7, with TRBD1 matching 9 bases. Germline V lookup: CDR1 GTSNPN, CDR2 SVGIG (reference sequence). V dropped 3 bases and J dropped 3; count of bases not matched to a gene: 9. This CDR3 is built from 15 residues. In DNA form, the CDR3 reads TGTGCCTGGAGCTTCGGACAGGGGAGAGTCTACGAGCAGTACTTC. Translation gives CAWSFGQGRVYEQYF.

The chain is built from TRBV27 and TRBJ2-3; possible D gene TRBD2, 5 bases. Trimming stripped 5 bases from V and 3 bases from J, with 15 bases between. CDR3 size: 15 residues. Germline V gives CDR1 MNHEY, CDR2 SMNVEV (reference sequence). Here the CDR3 reads CASSKVGAVTDTQYF. Written as DNA, the CDR3 is TGTGCCAGCAGTAAGGTGGGAGCTGTGACAGATACGCAGTATTTT.

There are a few counts of this clone. V usage is TRBV5-1 and J usage is TRBJ2-1; 9 nucleotides align to TRBD2. The CDR3 runs to 16 residues. Germline V gene sequence: CDR1 SGHRS, CDR2 YFSETQ. The J segment lost 1 base and the V segment lost 4 bases, leaving 6 bases of the junction unmatched. This chain's CDR3 is CASSKVLAGSYNEQFF. CDR3 bases: TGCGCCAGCAGCAAGGTTCTAGCGGGATCCTACAATGAGCAGTTCTTC.

In this sample, this clone turned up once. Germline and junction disagree at one end, which may indicate a read error. V usage is TRBV29-1 and J usage is TRBJ1-2; 9 bases are a match to TRBD1. This CDR3 has 12 residues. The germline V gene has CDR1 SQVTM and CDR2 ANQGSEA. In nucleotides, the CDR3 is TGCAGCGTTGAAGATTGGGGACAGGGCGAAGTATTC. Encoded protein: CSVEDWGQGEVF.

The rearrangement uses TRBV28 and TRBJ2-3, with 8 positions matching TRBD2. The CDR3 spans 16 residues. V dropped 8 bases and J dropped 4; count of bases not matched to a gene: 14. From germline, CDR1 is MDHEN and CDR2 SYDVKM. The CDR3 spells CASGSISGIYADTQYF. For the CDR3, the DNA is TGTGCCAGCGGATCTATTAGCGGGATTTACGCAGATACGCAGTATTTT.

The chain combines TRBV7-6 with TRBJ2-1, with 8 positions matching TRBD2. J gave up 7 bases and V 2 bases, and 10 bases lay outside the gene matches. Germline V gives CDR1 SGHVS, CDR2 FNYEAQ. The CDR3 extends over 16 amino acids. This chain's CDR3 is CASSLWGTRKGNEQFF. The CDR3 DNA sequence: TGTGCCAGCAGCTTATGGGGGACTAGAAAGGGGAATGAGCAGTTCTTC.

The chain combines TRBV28 with TRBJ1-5; the D gene is possibly TRBD1 (5 bases). V was pared by 7 bases and J by 2 bases, with 18 bases between. This CDR3 has 16 residues. Germline V gives CDR1 MDHEN, CDR2 SYDVKM. The CDR3, as DNA: TGTGCCAGCAACGTTGCGGGGAGAGGGGGCAATCAGCCCCAGCATTTT. Translation: CASNVAGRGGNQPQHF.

The rearrangement links TRBV21-1 to TRBJ2-7; TRBD2, the D gene given by the table, was not confirmed from the DNA. TRBV21-1 is assigned pseudogene status. This CDR3 has 16 residues. CDR3 coding DNA: TGTGCCAGCGGAGGACTAGCGGGGGGCCCGCCATACGAGCAGTACGTC. It specifies CASGGLAGGPPYEQYV.

This chain links TRBV28 with TRBJ1-1; D not certain. The germline CDR1 and CDR2 sequences are MDHEN and SYDVKM. This CDR3 has 14 residues. V lost 6 bases to trimming and J lost 1 base, with 12 bases between them. The CDR3 sequence: CASRFYDTNTEAFF. CDR3 nucleotide sequence: TGTGCCAGCAGGTTCTACGACACGAACACTGAAGCTTTCTTT.

This chain links TRBV11-2 with TRBJ2-5, with TRBD2 matching over 8 bases. The CDR3 loop spans 16 amino acids. CDR1 is SGHAT, CDR2 FQNNGV, per germline. V was clipped by 5 bases and J by 2 bases; unmatched bases: 10. CDR3 nucleotide sequence: TGTGCCAGCAGCCAGGGACTAGATTCGGCGCAAGAGACCCAGTACTTC. This sequence encodes CASSQGLDSAQETQYF.

The chain recombines TRBV28 with TRBJ2-1; 10 bases line up with TRBD1. The length of the CDR3 is 17 residues. CDR1 is MDHEN, CDR2 SYDVKM, per germline. After removal of 8 bases from V and 8 bases from J, the junction contained 18 bases not matched to a gene. CDR3 DNA sequence: TGTGCCAGCGGCGCCCTCCCGGGACAGGGGAGGGATGATGAGCAGTTCTTC. As protein: CASGALPGQGRDDEQFF.

The chain joins TRBV5-6 to TRBJ1-1; 9 nucleotides match TRBD1. V was clipped by 4 bases and J by 6 bases; unmatched bases: 7. Germline CDR1 SGHDT, CDR2 YYEEEE. This CDR3 contains 14 residues. This CDR3 reads CASSKDRGESEAFF. The CDR3 coding sequence is TGTGCCAGCAGCAAGGACAGGGGAGAATCTGAAGCTTTCTTT.

This chain uses TRBV30 with TRBJ2-5; 8 bases are shared with TRBD1. Germline trimming cut 5 bases from V and 5 bases from J; bases unmatched to any gene: 7. CDR1 and CDR2 from the germline V gene are GTSNPN and SVGIG (reference sequence). This CDR3 comprises 13 residues. The CDR3 nucleotides read TGTGCCTGGGAGGGGGACAGGAAGGAGACCCAGTACTTC. Encoded protein: CAWEGDRKETQYF.

The genes are TRBV28 and TRBJ1-1; D remains ambiguous. Trimming cost V 2 bases and J 0 bases, with 13 bases left between them. This CDR3 is built from 16 residues. The germline V gene encodes CDR1 MDHEN and CDR2 SYDVKM. For the CDR3, the DNA is TGTGCCAGCAGTTTAAACACAGCTCCCATGAACACTGAAGCTTTCTTT. Translating it yields CASSLNTAPMNTEAFF.

In this sample, this clone turned up once. This rearrangement joins TRBV5-1 to TRBJ1-3; 7 bases line up with TRBD1. Looked up from germline, CDR1 is SGHRS and CDR2 is YFSETQ. Trimming at V came to 4 bases and at J to 2 bases, leaving 6 bases not matched to a gene. This CDR3 has 15 amino acids. CDR3 amino acids: CASSQTGVAGNTIYF. CDR3 nucleotide sequence: TGCGCCAGCAGCCAAACAGGGGTCGCTGGAAACACCATATATTTT.

The V call is TRBV19, the J call TRBJ1-2; D may be TRBD1 (6 bases). The CDR3 runs 14 residues. V was clipped by 2 bases and J by 5 bases, with 12 bases between them. Germline V lookup: CDR1 LNHDA, CDR2 SQIVND (reference sequence). The CDR3: CASSIKHRDYGYTF. The CDR3 bases are TGTGCCAGTAGTATAAAGCACAGGGATTATGGCTACACCTTC.

This chain's CDR3 is CASSLVPAGELFF. CDR3 DNA: TGTGCCAGCAGTTTAGTCCCAGCCGGGGAGCTGTTTTTT. This chain links TRBV12-3 or TRBV12-4 with TRBJ2-2; D ambiguous. The V end lost 1 base, the J end lost 6 bases, and 6 bases lay between the germline ends. CDR3 length equals 13 residues.

The chain has TRBV7-7 and TRBJ2-1; D perhaps matches TRBD2 (6 bases). Germline assignment: CDR1 SSHAT and CDR2 FNYEAQ (reference sequence). V lost 5 bases to trimming and J lost 8 bases, with 16 bases between them. This CDR3 has 14 amino acids. CDR3 amino acids: CASSTRGGVDEQFF. In DNA, the CDR3 is TGTGCCAGCAGCACAAGAGGAGGGGTAGATGAGCAGTTCTTC. Drawing the rest from reference TRBV7-7 and TRBJ2-1, the complete variable domain is GAGVSQSPRYKVTKRGQDVTLRCDPISSHATLYWYQQALGQGPEFLTYFNYEAQPDKSGLPSDRFSAERPEGSISTLTIQRTEQRDSAMYRCASSTRGGVDEQFFGPGTRLTVL.

The CDR3: CASSMDRGKGYTF. The CDR3, as DNA: TGTGCCAGCAGCATGGACAGGGGGAAGGGCTACACCTTC. The chain uses TRBV11-3 and TRBJ1-2, with TRBD1 matching over 10 bases. J lost 8 bases, V lost 5 bases, and 5 bases had no gene match. The CDR3 sequence is 13 residues long. Germline V gene data show CDR1 as SGHNT and CDR2 as YENEEA. Variable domain in full (rest from reference TRBV11-3 and TRBJ1-2): EAGVVQSPRYKIIEKKQPVAFWCNPISGHNTLYWYLQNLGQGPELLIRYENEEAVDDSQLPKDRFSAERLKGVDSTLKIQPAELGDSAVYLCASSMDRGKGYTFGSGTRLTVV.

The chain combines TRBV28 with TRBJ1-2; 7 bases are a match to TRBD1. The V segment lost 3 bases and the J segment 4 bases; nucleotides outside the gene matches: 5. Germline-derived CDR1 and CDR2 are MDHEN and SYDVKM. The CDR3 spans 14 residues. CDR3 region: CASSFGGTVYGYTF. As DNA, the CDR3 is TGTGCCAGCAGTTTTGGGGGGACAGTCTATGGCTACACCTTC.

The CDR3 sequence is CASSLGGWPRTDTQYF. CDR3 DNA sequence: TGTGCCAGTAGTTTAGGCGGTTGGCCTCGCACAGATACGCAGTATTTT. This sequence joins TRBV19 and TRBJ2-3; no reliable D call. This CDR3 region has 16 residues. V lost 5 bases, J lost 1 base, and 16 bases lay in between. Germline CDR1 and CDR2: LNHDA and SQIVND (reference sequence).

This clone has only a few counts. The V gene is TRBV6-6, the J gene TRBJ1-5; D uncertain. The CDR3 runs to 15 residues. V shed 5 bases and J shed 0 bases, with 11 bases lying between them. The germline V gene has CDR1 MNHNY and CDR2 SVGAGI (reference sequence). CDR3 coding DNA: TGTGCCAGCAGTCTGACACAACATAGCAATCAGCCCCAGCATTTT. Protein sequence: CASSLTQHSNQPQHF.

The chain recombines TRBV28 with TRBJ2-5; D perhaps matches TRBD2 (5 bases). V was shortened by 5 bases and J by 7 bases, with 11 bases between the two germline ends. Germline CDR1 is MDHEN and CDR2 is SYDVKM. The CDR3 contains 12 residues. For the CDR3, the DNA is TGTGCCAGCAGTATAAGACGGGGGACCCAGTACTTC. Translating gives CASSIRRGTQYF.

The chain uses TRBV5-4 and TRBJ2-7; the D gene is possibly TRBD2 (5 bases). Germline CDR1 SGHNT, CDR2 YYREEE (reference sequence). V was cut by 4 bases and J by 2 bases, with 16 bases left in between. The CDR3 has 15 amino acids. CDR3 nucleotide sequence: TGTGCCAGCAGCAGCGGTCCTACCCCAACCTACGAGCAGTACGTC. It codes for CASSSGPTPTYEQYV.

A single count supports this clone. The chain has TRBV9 and TRBJ1-1; TRBD1 is a possible D gene (5 bases). The CDR3 is 11 residues long. Germline CDR1 SGDLS, CDR2 YYNGEE. The V end lost 3 bases, the J end lost 6 bases, and 6 bases lay between the germline ends. Here the CDR3 DNA reads TGTGCCAGCAGCGCGGGGGCTGAAGCTTTCTTT. The encoded protein is CASSAGAEAFF.

The chain links TRBV2 to TRBJ2-5; 9 bases match TRBD1. Germline CDR1 SNHLY, CDR2 FYNNEI. V lost 3 bases and J lost 10; bases outside the gene matches: 6. This CDR3 has 13 residues. The CDR3 DNA reads TGTGCCAGCAGTGACCAGCAGGACAGGGGCCAGTACTTC. Its protein is CASSDQQDRGQYF.

The chain couples TRBV7-9 to TRBJ1-5; D gene uncertain. Trimming left V 1 base short and J 0 bases short, with 7 bases between. The CDR3 has 15 amino acids. Germline V CDR1 and CDR2: SEHNR, FQNEAQ (reference sequence). The CDR3 sequence is CASSLDGHSNQPQHF. The CDR3 DNA sequence: TGTGCCAGCAGCTTAGACGGTCATAGCAATCAGCCCCAGCATTTT.